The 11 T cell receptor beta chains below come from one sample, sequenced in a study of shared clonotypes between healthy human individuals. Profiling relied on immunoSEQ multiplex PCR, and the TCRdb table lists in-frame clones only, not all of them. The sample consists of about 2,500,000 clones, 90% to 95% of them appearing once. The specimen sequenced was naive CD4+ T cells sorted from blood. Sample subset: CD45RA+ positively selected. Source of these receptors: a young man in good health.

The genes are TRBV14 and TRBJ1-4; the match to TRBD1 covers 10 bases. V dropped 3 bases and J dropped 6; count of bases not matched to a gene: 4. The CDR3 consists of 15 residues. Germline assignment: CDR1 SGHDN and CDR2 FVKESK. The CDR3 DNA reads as TGTGCCAGCAGCCACGACAGGGGGCGGGATGAAAAACTGTTTTTT. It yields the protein CASSHDRGRDEKLFF.

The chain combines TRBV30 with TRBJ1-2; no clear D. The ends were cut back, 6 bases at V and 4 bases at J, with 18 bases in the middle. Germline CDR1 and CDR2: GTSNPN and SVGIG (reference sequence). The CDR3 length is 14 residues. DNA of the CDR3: TGTGCCTGCTCCCCCGGGGAATCGAGCTATGGCTACACCTTC. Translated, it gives CACSPGESSYGYTF.

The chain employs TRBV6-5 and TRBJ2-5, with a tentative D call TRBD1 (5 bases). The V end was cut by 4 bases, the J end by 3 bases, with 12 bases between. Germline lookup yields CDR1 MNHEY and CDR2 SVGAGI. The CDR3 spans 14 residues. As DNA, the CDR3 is TGTGCCAGCAGTTCCCTGGCCAGGGAAGAGACCCAGTACTTC. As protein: CASSSLAREETQYF.

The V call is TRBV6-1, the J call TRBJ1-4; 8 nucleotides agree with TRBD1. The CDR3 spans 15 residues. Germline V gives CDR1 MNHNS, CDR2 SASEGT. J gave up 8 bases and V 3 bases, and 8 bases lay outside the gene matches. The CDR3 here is CASSDGRTGWEKLFF. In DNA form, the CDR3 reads TGTGCCAGCAGTGATGGCCGGACAGGGTGGGAAAAACTGTTTTTT.

The CDR3 nucleotides read TGTGCCAGCACCGCAGGGACAGGGGATCAGCCCCAGCATTTT. It yields the protein CASTAGTGDQPQHF. This chain connects TRBV2 to TRBJ1-5; the match to TRBD1 covers 10 bases. Germline V lookup: CDR1 SNHLY, CDR2 FYNNEI. With 7 bases clipped from V and 5 bases from J, the junction kept 5 bases outside the gene matches. This CDR3 contains 14 residues.

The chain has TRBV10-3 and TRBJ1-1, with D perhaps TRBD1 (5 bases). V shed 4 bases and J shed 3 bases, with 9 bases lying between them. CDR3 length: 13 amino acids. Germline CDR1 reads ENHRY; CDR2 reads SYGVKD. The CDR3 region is CAISVQGYTEAFF. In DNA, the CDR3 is TGTGCCATCAGTGTTCAGGGATACACTGAAGCTTTCTTT.

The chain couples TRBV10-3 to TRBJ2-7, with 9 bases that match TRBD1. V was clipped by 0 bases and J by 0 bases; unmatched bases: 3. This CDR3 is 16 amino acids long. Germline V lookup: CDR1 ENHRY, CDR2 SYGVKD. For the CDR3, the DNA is TGTGCCATCAGTGAGTCGGACAGGGGAAACTCCTACGAGCAGTACTTC. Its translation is CAISESDRGNSYEQYF.

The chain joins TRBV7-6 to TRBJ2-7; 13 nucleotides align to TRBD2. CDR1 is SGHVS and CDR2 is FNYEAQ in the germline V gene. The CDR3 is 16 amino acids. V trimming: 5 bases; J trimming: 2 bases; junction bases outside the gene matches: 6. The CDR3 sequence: CASSARLAGGPYEQYF. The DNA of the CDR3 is TGTGCCAGCAGCGCCCGACTAGCGGGAGGTCCCTACGAGCAGTACTTC.

CDR3 in amino acids: CASRIKQGFNSPLHF. The CDR3 DNA sequence: TGCGCCAGCAGAATAAAACAGGGTTTTAATTCACCCCTCCACTTT. The chain links TRBV10-2 to TRBJ1-6; D might be TRBD1 (6 bases). The CDR3 length is 15 residues. Germline V lookup: CDR1 WSHSY, CDR2 SAAADI. Trimming removed 6 bases at V and 6 bases at J, with 15 bases between.

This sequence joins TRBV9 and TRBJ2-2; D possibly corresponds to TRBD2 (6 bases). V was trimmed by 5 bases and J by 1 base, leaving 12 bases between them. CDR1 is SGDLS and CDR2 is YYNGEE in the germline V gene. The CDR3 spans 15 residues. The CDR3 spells CASSTGRGNTGELFF. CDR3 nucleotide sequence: TGTGCCAGCAGTACGGGGCGGGGGAACACCGGGGAGCTGTTTTTT. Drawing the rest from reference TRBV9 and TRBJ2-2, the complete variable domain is DSGVTQTPKHLITATGQRVTLRCSPRSGDLSVYWYQQSLDQGLQFLIQYYNGEERAKGNILERFSAQQFPDLHSELNLSSLELGDSALYFCASSTGRGNTGELFFGEGSRLTVL.

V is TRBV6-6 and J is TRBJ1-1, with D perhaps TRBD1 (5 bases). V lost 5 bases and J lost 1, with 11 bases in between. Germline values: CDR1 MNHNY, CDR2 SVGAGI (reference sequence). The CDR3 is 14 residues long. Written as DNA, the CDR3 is TGTGCCAGCAGTCAGGGACTGAAGAACACTGAAGCTTTCTTT. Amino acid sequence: CASSQGLKNTEAFF.